The 27 T cell receptor beta chains given below trace back to one sample, sequenced in a study of T cell responses to AZD1222 COVID-19 vaccine. Assay used: immunoSEQ multiplex PCR; TCRdb lists only in-frame clones, some missing. The profile shows 150,000 to 200,000 clones, around 92% of them singletons. The sample in question was peripheral blood, obtained on day 0 of AZD1222 vaccination. The receptors come from an adult in good health.

In this sample, this clone turned up a few times. The CDR3 region has the DNA TGTGCCAGCAGCTTAACAGGGGACAACACCGGGGAGCTGTTTTTT. This codes for CASSLTGDNTGELFF. V is TRBV7-3 and J is TRBJ2-2; D tentatively reads TRBD1 or TRBD2 (5 bases each). Trimming stripped 0 bases from V and 2 bases from J, with 7 bases between. CDR1 and CDR2 from the germline V gene are SGHTA and FQGTGA. CDR3 length equals 15 residues.

The chain carries TRBV9 and TRBJ1-2; 9 nucleotides agree with TRBD1. The CDR3 is 14 amino acids. CDR1 is SGDLS and CDR2 is YYNGEE in the germline V gene. The V and J ends lost 3 bases and 4 bases, in that order; junction bases with no gene match: 4. CDR3 sequence reads: CASSAGDRVYGYTF. The CDR3 DNA sequence: TGTGCCAGCAGCGCGGGGGACAGGGTCTATGGCTACACCTTC.

The chain has TRBV28 and TRBJ2-7, with D perhaps TRBD2 (6 bases). Germline V gene data show CDR1 as MDHEN and CDR2 as SYDVKM. The CDR3 totals 16 residues. V lost 7 bases and J 4 bases, leaving 23 bases between the germline ends. The CDR3 DNA is TGTGCCAGCATCACTTTAGCGGAAACCGGTCGGTACGAGCAGTACTTC. It specifies CASITLAETGRYEQYF.

About this clone: Other DNA variants within this sample encode the same CDR3. The J gene is TRBJ1-4, the V gene TRBV12-3 or TRBV12-4; D not resolved. Trimming removed 3 bases at V and 7 bases at J, with 3 bases between. This CDR3 has 11 amino acids. Here the CDR3 reads CASSLGEKLFF. The CDR3 bases are TGTGCCAGCAGTTTGGGTGAAAAACTGTTTTTT.

V gene TRBV7-2 combines with J gene TRBJ1-5; no firm D call. CDR3 length equals 15 residues. V dropped 6 bases and J dropped 2 bases, with 14 bases sitting between them. CDR1 is SGHTA and CDR2 is FQGNSA in the germline V gene. CDR3 sequence (DNA): TGTGCCAGCAGTTTACCCGGTGGACGCAATCAGCCCCAGCATTTT. Its protein product is CASSLPGGRNQPQHF. Full variable domain (outside the CDR3, taken from reference TRBV7-2 and TRBJ1-5): GAGVSQSPSNKVTEKGKDVELRCDPISGHTALYWYRQSLGQGLEFLIYFQGNSAPDKSGLPSDRFSAERTGGSVSTLTIQRTQQEDSAVYLCASSLPGGRNQPQHFGDGTRLSIL.

This clone has a single count. The J gene is TRBJ2-7, the V gene TRBV28; D might be TRBD1 (8 bases). Germline V CDR1 and CDR2: MDHEN, SYDVKM. The CDR3 runs 15 residues. Trimming took off 8 bases at V and 5 bases at J, with 22 bases between the two ends. The CDR3 region is CASRPSGQGGNEQYF. The CDR3 DNA reads TGTGCCAGCCGGCCATCAGGACAGGGAGGGAACGAGCAGTACTTC.

The chain carries TRBV5-5 and TRBJ1-1, with 7 positions matching TRBD1. Germline V lookup: CDR1 SGHKS, CDR2 YYEKEE (reference sequence). There are 14 residues in the CDR3. The V gene end was trimmed by 4 bases and the J gene end by 0 bases; junction bases not matched to a gene: 3. CDR3 sequence (DNA): TGTGCCAGCAGCGCCGGGACAGTGAACACTGAAGCTTTCTTT. Protein product: CASSAGTVNTEAFF.

This clone was found once. This rearrangement joins TRBV7-8 to TRBJ1-5; D is possibly TRBD1 (6 bases). Germline CDR1 and CDR2: SGHVS and FQNEAQ. This CDR3 region has 18 residues. Trimming cost V 5 bases and J 0 bases, with 20 bases left between them. Here the CDR3 DNA reads TGTGCCAGCAGCCCGAGACCACAGGGACCTTATAGCAATCAGCCCCAGCATTTT. Residues: CASSPRPQGPYSNQPQHF. The full variable domain, completed using reference TRBV7-8 and TRBJ1-5, is GAGVSQSPRYKVAKRGQDVALRCDPISGHVSLFWYQQALGQGPEFLTYFQNEAQLDKSGLPSDRFFAERPEGSVSTLKIQRTQQEDSAVYLCASSPRPQGPYSNQPQHFGDGTRLSIL.

CDR3 nucleotide sequence: TGTGCCAGCAGTTTTAGAAGCACCTATGGCTACACCTTC. Translating gives CASSFRSTYGYTF. The chain employs TRBV28 and TRBJ1-2, with D unclear. The V gene's germline CDR1 is MDHEN and CDR2 SYDVKM. Deletions cut 3 bases from V and 4 bases from J, with 9 bases between. The CDR3 runs to 13 residues.

The count of this clone is one. The chain has TRBV2 and TRBJ2-7; 7 bases agree with TRBD1. The CDR3 loop spans 15 amino acids. Germline assignment: CDR1 SNHLY and CDR2 FYNNEI. Losses at the gene ends were 5 bases for V and 4 bases for J; bases not matched to a gene: 11. The CDR3 loop is CASSTGDGVSYEQYF. The CDR3 nucleotides are TGTGCCAGCAGTACAGGGGATGGGGTATCATACGAGCAGTACTTC.

The chain employs TRBV20-1 and TRBJ1-1; TRBD1 matches 8 bases. The V gene's germline CDR1 is DFQATT and CDR2 SNEGSKA (reference sequence). V was clipped by 3 bases and J by 1 base; unmatched bases: 4. The CDR3 length is 14 residues. The CDR3, as DNA: TGCAGTGCTAGTAAGACAGGGGCGAACACTGAAGCTTTCTTT. It specifies CSASKTGANTEAFF.

This chain connects TRBV3-1 (or the pseudogene TRBV3-2) to TRBJ1-5, with D maybe TRBD1 (5 bases). Trimming stripped 2 bases from V and 1 base from J, with 21 bases between. This CDR3 is 19 amino acids long. The germline gives CDR1 LGHDT, CDR2 YNNKEL (reference sequence). CDR3 coding DNA: TGTGCCAGCAGCCAATCCTGGGGTAGGGGAGATGAAAGCAATCAGCCCCAGCATTTT. This encodes CASSQSWGRGDESNQPQHF.

Concerning this clone itself: The germline gene is not matched at one end of the junction; a read error may be the cause. This chain connects TRBV6-5 to TRBJ1-5; D perhaps matches TRBD1 (6 bases). The CDR3 spans 14 residues. CDR1 and CDR2 from the germline V gene are MNHEY and SVGAGI. The CDR3 DNA follows: TGTGCCAGCAGTTACGTCGGGGGCAACCAGCCCCAGCATTTT. Encoded protein: CASSYVGGNQPQHF.

The J gene is TRBJ1-5, the V gene TRBV18, with a possible D match to TRBD1 (6 bases). The V gene lost 5 bases and the J gene lost 0 bases, with 11 bases spanning the gap. Germline CDR1 KGHSH, CDR2 LQKENI. This CDR3 is 15 amino acids long. The CDR3 loop is CASSAGGRSNQPQHF. The CDR3 bases are TGTGCCAGCTCAGCCGGGGGGCGTAGCAATCAGCCCCAGCATTTT. Using reference TRBV18 and TRBJ1-5 for the parts outside the CDR3, the full variable domain is NAGVMQNPRHLVRRRGQEARLRCSPMKGHSHVYWYRQLPEEGLKFMVYLQKENIIDESGMPKERFSAEFPKEGPSILRIQQVVRGDSAAYFCASSAGGRSNQPQHFGDGTRLSIL.

The chain has TRBV6-1 and TRBJ1-2; D is ambiguous. CDR1 is MNHNS and CDR2 is SASEGT in the germline V gene. The V end was cut by 2 bases, the J end by 1 base, with 11 bases between. CDR3 length: 15 residues. The CDR3 region is CASSERSANNYGYTF. The DNA of the CDR3 is TGTGCCAGCAGTGAACGGTCAGCGAATAACTATGGCTACACCTTC.

V gene TRBV5-1 combines with J gene TRBJ2-1; 8 bases match TRBD2. The CDR3 is 17 amino acids. Germline V gives CDR1 SGHRS, CDR2 YFSETQ. V lost 2 bases, J lost 5 bases, and 12 bases stayed unmatched. The CDR3 spells CASSFVDAGGSHNEQFF. The CDR3 nucleotides read TGCGCCAGCAGCTTCGTCGATGCGGGGGGATCTCACAATGAGCAGTTCTTC. Based on the CDR3 plus reference TRBV5-1 and TRBJ2-1, the full variable domain is KAGVTQTPRYLIKTRGQQVTLSCSPISGHRSVSWYQQTPGQGLQFLFEYFSETQRNKGNFPGRFSGRQFSNSRSEMNVSTLELGDSALYLCASSFVDAGGSHNEQFFGPGTRLTVL.

The rearrangement joins TRBV11-2 to TRBJ2-3; D not resolved. V dropped 4 bases and J dropped 3 bases, with 5 bases sitting between them. Germline V gives CDR1 SGHAT, CDR2 FQNNGV. CDR3 length: 12 amino acids. The CDR3 reads CASSSTTDTQYF. CDR3 coding DNA: TGTGCCAGCAGCTCGACAACAGATACGCAGTATTTT.

CDR3 coding DNA: TGTGCCAGCAGCTTATCCGGGACCTTACGTGAAAAACTGTTTTTT. Its translation: CASSLSGTLREKLFF. The V and J genes are TRBV7-2 and TRBJ1-4; possible D gene TRBD1, 5 bases. The CDR3 loop spans 15 amino acids. CDR1 and CDR2 from the germline V gene are SGHTA and FQGNSA. The V and J ends lost 2 bases and 7 bases respectively, with 14 bases between them.

The chain couples TRBV6-5 to TRBJ1-6; D is perhaps TRBD1 (6 bases). The CDR3 has 16 amino acids. The germline V and J ends were trimmed by 2 bases and 7 bases, with 15 bases remaining between them. CDR1 is MNHEY and CDR2 is SVGAGI in the germline V gene. The chain's CDR3 is CASSYENPDRNSPLHF. Written as DNA, the CDR3 is TGTGCCAGCAGTTACGAAAACCCGGACAGAAATTCACCCCTCCACTTT.

This rearrangement joins TRBV12-3 or TRBV12-4 to TRBJ1-1; D gene uncertain. V was trimmed by 3 bases and J by 1 base, leaving 6 bases between them. CDR3 length: 13 amino acids. CDR3 sequence: CASSFIPNTEAFF. The CDR3 region has the DNA TGTGCCAGCAGTTTTATCCCGAACACTGAAGCTTTCTTT.

There are a few counts of this clone. The rearrangement joins TRBV27 to TRBJ2-5, with D perhaps matching TRBD1 (5 bases). V shed 3 bases and J shed 10 bases, with 15 bases lying between them. This CDR3 contains 13 residues. Germline V CDR1 and CDR2: MNHEY, SMNVEV (reference sequence). The CDR3 here is CASSFVAQGLQYF. In nucleotides, the CDR3 is TGTGCCAGCAGTTTTGTTGCGCAGGGCCTCCAGTACTTC.

The rearrangement uses TRBV2 and TRBJ2-6; a possible D gene is TRBD1 (6 bases). Deletions cut 5 bases from V and 4 bases from J, with 15 bases between. Germline-derived CDR1 and CDR2 are SNHLY and FYNNEI. The CDR3 sequence is 16 residues long. The CDR3 sequence: CASSQTGLVGANVLTF. The CDR3 DNA reads as TGTGCCAGCAGTCAAACAGGGTTGGTCGGGGCCAACGTCCTGACTTTC.

This clone was counted only a few times. V and J are TRBV18 and TRBJ1-5, with unresolved D. Germline V gives CDR1 KGHSH, CDR2 LQKENI. Trimming pared 6 bases from V and 0 bases from J, leaving 6 bases between. The CDR3 consists of 13 residues. This chain's CDR3 is CASSNYSNQPQHF. CDR3 DNA: TGTGCCAGCTCTAATTATAGCAATCAGCCCCAGCATTTT.

The chain is built from TRBV5-5 and TRBJ2-7; perhaps D is TRBD1 or TRBD2 (5 bases each). Germline V gives CDR1 SGHKS, CDR2 YYEKEE (reference sequence). V lost 4 bases and J lost 2, with 13 bases in between. The CDR3 has 14 residues. The CDR3 sequence is CASSITGTAYEQYF. CDR3 nucleotides: TGTGCCAGCAGCATAACCGGGACGGCCTACGAGCAGTACTTC.

This clone showed up just a few times. V and J are TRBV12-3 or TRBV12-4 and TRBJ1-1, with a weak D call TRBD1 (6 bases). This CDR3 is 13 amino acids long. Deletions cut 6 bases from V and 0 bases from J, with 8 bases between. This CDR3 is CASSHRVNTEAFF. The DNA of the CDR3 is TGTGCCAGCAGCCACAGGGTGAACACTGAAGCTTTCTTT.

The rearrangement uses TRBV2 and TRBJ1-6, with 8 bases fitting TRBD1. V dropped 4 bases and J dropped 7; count of bases not matched to a gene: 6. Germline V gene data show CDR1 as SNHLY and CDR2 as FYNNEI. This CDR3 has 15 residues. CDR3 DNA: TGTGCCAGCAGTGGAGGACAGGGCCTAAATTCACCCCTCCACTTT. The encoded protein is CASSGGQGLNSPLHF.

V is TRBV6-1 and J is TRBJ1-6, with D hard to call. The germline CDR1 and CDR2 sequences are MNHNS and SASEGT. Trimming took off 2 bases at V and 0 bases at J, with 5 bases between the two ends. This CDR3 is built from 15 residues. CDR3: CASSEQSSYNSPLHF. The CDR3 DNA reads TGTGCCAGCAGTGAACAGAGCTCCTATAATTCACCCCTCCACTTT.